One and the same sample provided the 29 T cell receptor beta chains below, sequenced in a study of blood T cell repertoires in COVID-19. Generated by immunoSEQ multiplex PCR, the TCRdb table keeps only in-frame clones and is missing some. Found here are about 83,000 clones, roughly four fifths of them singletons; the top ten hold less than 20%. The sample taken for sequencing was peripheral blood. These receptor sequences come from a woman of 80 years or more with active or convalescent COVID-19.

The chain links TRBV2 to TRBJ2-5; the match to TRBD2 covers 7 bases. Losses at the gene ends were 5 bases for V and 2 bases for J; bases not matched to a gene: 5. The length of the CDR3 is 14 residues. The germline V gene encodes CDR1 SNHLY and CDR2 FYNNEI. In nucleotides, the CDR3 is TGTGCCAGCAGTTACACGGGGGGACAAGAGACCCAGTACTTC. Its translation is CASSYTGGQETQYF.

This clone was counted once. The CDR3: CASSPWGDPNQPQHF. The CDR3 DNA is TGTGCCAGCTCACCTTGGGGGGACCCGAATCAGCCCCAGCATTTT. This sequence joins TRBV18 and TRBJ1-5; D is perhaps TRBD1 (5 bases). V gave up 3 bases and J gave up 4 bases, with 13 bases separating them. Looked up from germline, CDR1 is KGHSH and CDR2 is LQKENI. The CDR3 covers 15 residues.

This clone was recorded only once. The chain employs TRBV6-5 and TRBJ2-1; 11 nucleotides align to TRBD2. This CDR3 is 15 amino acids long. CDR1 MNHEY and CDR2 SVGAGI come from the germline V gene. J was trimmed by 2 bases and V by 7 bases; bases with no gene match: 4. For the CDR3, the DNA is TGTGCCAGCATTCCACTAGCGGGGGCCTACAATGAGCAGTTCTTC. This translates into CASIPLAGAYNEQFF.

The chain links TRBV20-1 to TRBJ2-5; D unclear. V was cut by 4 bases and J by 2 bases, with 5 bases left in between. The CDR3 covers 11 residues. Germline CDR1 is DFQATT and CDR2 is SNEGSKA (reference sequence). The CDR3 region has the DNA TGCAGTGCTACCTCGCAAGAGACCCAGTACTTC. Translating it yields CSATSQETQYF.

The chain combines TRBV19 with TRBJ1-2; a weak D match, TRBD1 (5 bases). Trimming removed 7 bases from V and 6 bases from J, with 21 bases in between. The CDR3 extends over 15 amino acids. The V gene's germline CDR1 is LNHDA and CDR2 SQIVND (reference sequence). CDR3 bases: TGTGCCAGTAACTACAGGACCACTCGTAGGGATGGCTACACCTTC. Protein sequence: CASNYRTTRRDGYTF.

The chain joins TRBV12-2 to TRBJ1-1. TRBV12-2 is labeled a pseudogene. CDR3 length: 11 residues. This CDR3 is CASRFSSEAFF. The CDR3 DNA sequence: TGTGCAAGTCGCTTTAGTTCTGAAGCTTTCTTT.

The chain combines TRBV9 with TRBJ2-2, with 8 positions matching TRBD1. The CDR3 runs to 18 residues. Germline V gives CDR1 SGDLS, CDR2 YYNGEE. Trimming removed 3 bases from V and 1 base from J; junction bases left unmatched: 11. The CDR3 is CASSGWTGKSRNTGELFF. CDR3 nucleotides: TGTGCCAGCAGCGGTTGGACAGGGAAATCGAGGAACACCGGGGAGCTGTTTTTT.

The chain couples TRBV6-5 to TRBJ2-2; weak D call: TRBD1 (5 bases). The germline V and J ends were trimmed by 6 bases and 1 base, with 12 bases remaining between them. This CDR3 contains 15 residues. Germline lookup yields CDR1 MNHEY and CDR2 SVGAGI. The CDR3 spells CASSHGHLNTGELFF. CDR3 in DNA: TGTGCCAGCAGCCACGGACACCTGAACACCGGGGAGCTGTTTTTT.

The rearrangement links TRBV5-1 to TRBJ2-4; 12 bases fit TRBD2. J gave up 2 bases and V 3 bases, and 9 bases lay outside the gene matches. This CDR3 contains 18 residues. CDR1 is SGHRS and CDR2 is YFSETQ in the germline V gene. The CDR3 spells CASSSDPSGGATKNIQYF. The CDR3 DNA sequence: TGCGCCAGCAGCTCGGACCCTAGCGGGGGGGCCACCAAAAACATTCAGTACTTC.

This clone was detected only a few times. This chain joins TRBV30 and TRBJ1-1; 8 bases align to TRBD1. Per the germline V gene, CDR1 is GTSNPN and CDR2 is SVGIG (reference sequence). V dropped 0 bases and J dropped 5; count of bases not matched to a gene: 5. The CDR3 spans 14 residues. The CDR3 spells CAWSVLRGQTEAFF. DNA for the CDR3: TGTGCCTGGAGTGTACTCAGGGGGCAAACTGAAGCTTTCTTT.

The table lists this clone with a few counts. The rearrangement joins TRBV29-1 to TRBJ2-2; unclear D gene. The CDR3 loop spans 13 amino acids. The germline V gene has CDR1 SQVTM and CDR2 ANQGSEA. The ends were cut back, 4 bases at V and 0 bases at J, with 6 bases in the middle. CDR3: CSVGLPNTGELFF. DNA for the CDR3: TGCAGCGTTGGACTGCCGAACACCGGGGAGCTGTTTTTT.

The rearrangement uses TRBV19 and TRBJ1-1, with 9 nucleotides matching TRBD1. Germline values: CDR1 LNHDA, CDR2 SQIVND (reference sequence). Trimming at V came to 10 bases and at J to 7 bases, leaving 13 bases not matched to a gene. CDR3 length equals 14 residues. CDR3 protein: CATTLQGASGEAFF. The CDR3 bases are TGTGCCACCACGCTACAGGGGGCTTCCGGTGAAGCTTTCTTT.

The V gene is TRBV5-1, the J gene TRBJ2-3; 13 nucleotides line up with TRBD2. The CDR3 runs 15 residues. V trimming: 4 bases; J trimming: 4 bases; junction bases outside the gene matches: 3. CDR1 is SGHRS and CDR2 is YFSETQ in the germline V gene. The CDR3 region is CASSITSGGADTQYF. The CDR3 DNA reads TGCGCCAGCAGCATCACTAGCGGGGGGGCAGATACGCAGTATTTT.

This chain uses TRBV5-6 with TRBJ2-1; no definite D call. CDR1 and CDR2 from the germline V gene are SGHDT and YYEEEE. The CDR3 sequence is 12 residues long. V was clipped by 1 base and J by 6 bases, with 5 bases between them. The CDR3 sequence is CASSLFLNEQFF. The CDR3 coding sequence is TGTGCCAGCAGCTTGTTTCTCAATGAGCAGTTCTTC.

The chain joins TRBV30 to TRBJ1-4, with D maybe TRBD1 (5 bases). The CDR3 totals 13 residues. V dropped 0 bases and J dropped 5 bases, with 7 bases sitting between them. Germline loops: CDR1 GTSNPN, CDR2 SVGIG (reference sequence). DNA of the CDR3: TGTGCCTGGAGTGTGGGGCACAATGAAAAACTGTTTTTT. This encodes CAWSVGHNEKLFF.

This chain connects TRBV6-5 to TRBJ1-5, with TRBD1 identical over 8 bases. CDR1 and CDR2 (germline): MNHEY, SVGAGI. V lost 5 bases, J lost 4 bases, and 7 bases stayed unmatched. The CDR3 has 15 amino acids. The CDR3: CASSNRGSGNQPQHF. The CDR3 DNA reads TGTGCCAGCAGTAACAGGGGGTCGGGGAATCAGCCCCAGCATTTT.

The DNA for the CDR3 is TGTGCCAGCAGTTTCAATTTTGGGACAGGCCGTAATGAAAAACTGTTTTTT. Encoded protein: CASSFNFGTGRNEKLFF. The V call is TRBV28, the J call TRBJ1-4, with 8 bases lining up with TRBD1. J gave up 4 bases and V 3 bases, and 10 bases lay outside the gene matches. The CDR3 extends over 17 amino acids. Germline CDR1 and CDR2: MDHEN and SYDVKM.

The rearrangement links TRBV4-3 to TRBJ1-2, with D possibly being TRBD1 (6 bases). Trimming pared 0 bases from V and 4 bases from J, leaving 12 bases between. CDR3 length equals 15 residues. CDR1 LGHNA and CDR2 YSLEER come from the germline V gene. CDR3 in DNA: TGCGCCAGCAGCCAAGACAGGGGTTGGCTCTATGGCTACACCTTC. Amino acids: CASSQDRGWLYGYTF.

This clone has a handful of counts. The chain uses TRBV6-5 and TRBJ2-3; TRBD2 agrees at 9 bases. Germline CDR1 is MNHEY and CDR2 is SVGAGI. The CDR3 has 14 amino acids. Germline trimming cut 6 bases from V and 5 bases from J; bases unmatched to any gene: 6. CDR3: CASRWRGGIDTQYF. For the CDR3, the DNA is TGTGCCAGCAGATGGCGGGGGGGCATAGATACGCAGTATTTT.

The chain joins TRBV14 to TRBJ2-1; 8 bases are shared with TRBD2. This CDR3 contains 15 residues. The germline CDR1 and CDR2 sequences are SGHDN and FVKESK. With 4 bases clipped from V and 4 bases from J, the junction kept 6 bases outside the gene matches. The CDR3 coding sequence is TGTGCCAGCAGCCGGACGCGGGGGGATTACAATGAGCAGTTCTTC. Translating gives CASSRTRGDYNEQFF.

The chain uses TRBV4-3 and TRBJ2-7; D is ambiguous. Germline-derived CDR1 and CDR2 are LGHNA and YSLEER. The length of the CDR3 is 16 residues. The ends were cut back, 0 bases at V and 2 bases at J, with 14 bases in the middle. Here the CDR3 DNA reads TGCGCCAGCAGCCAAGACCCACGGAGTAGCCCCTACGAGCAGTACTTC. This sequence encodes CASSQDPRSSPYEQYF.

The rearrangement joins TRBV19 to TRBJ1-5; D is ambiguous. Germline CDR1 is LNHDA and CDR2 is SQIVND (reference sequence). CDR3 length equals 14 residues. V dropped 7 bases and J dropped 3 bases, with 13 bases sitting between them. CDR3 DNA: TGTGCCAGTATCCAAGGAGGGCCCAATCAGCCCCAGCATTTT. Translated: CASIQGGPNQPQHF.

Regarding this clone: A read error may account for a junction end that differs from germline. The chain is built from TRBV19 and TRBJ2-2, with 9 bases lining up with TRBD1. This CDR3 has 19 amino acids. In germline, CDR1 is LNHDA, CDR2 SQIVND (reference sequence). CDR3 nucleotides: TGTGCCAGCAGTATAACAGGGGGCCTCCTTCTACTGAACACCGGGGAGCTGTTTTTT. As protein: CASSITGGLLLLNTGELFF.

The genes are TRBV12-3 or TRBV12-4 and TRBJ1-4; no clear D gene. The germline V and J ends were trimmed by 5 bases and 8 bases, with 12 bases remaining between them. CDR3 size: 13 residues. This chain's CDR3 is CASSIDRGEKLFF. CDR3 DNA: TGTGCCAGCAGTATCGACCGAGGGGAAAAACTGTTTTTT.

Only a few counts were recorded for this clone. V gene TRBV19 combines with J gene TRBJ1-5; D is unclear. Trimming took 5 bases from V and 2 from J, leaving 10 bases between them. The V gene's germline CDR1 is LNHDA and CDR2 SQIVND (reference sequence). The CDR3 length is 14 residues. CDR3 sequence reads: CASSWNEGNQPQHF. DNA of the CDR3: TGTGCCAGTAGTTGGAACGAGGGCAATCAGCCCCAGCATTTT. Full variable domain (rest looked up from reference TRBV19 and TRBJ1-5): DGGITQSPKYLFRKEGQNVTLSCEQNLNHDAMYWYRQDPGQGLRLIYYSQIVNDFQKGDIAEGYSVSREKKESFPLTVTSAQKNPTAFYLCASSWNEGNQPQHFGDGTRLSIL.

CDR3 in DNA: TGTGCCAGCAGTGAACCCCCCTTAGGGACAGGGAACTCCTACGAGCAGTACTTC. This translates into CASSEPPLGTGNSYEQYF. J is TRBJ2-7 and V is TRBV25-1, with 9 positions matching TRBD1. CDR1 and CDR2 (germline): MGHDK, SYGVNS. J was trimmed by 0 bases and V by 2 bases; bases with no gene match: 11. The CDR3 is made up of 18 amino acids.

V usage is TRBV4-3 and J usage is TRBJ1-2; no clear D gene. The CDR3 is made up of 15 amino acids. The V and J ends lost 0 bases and 5 bases respectively, with 13 bases between them. CDR1 and CDR2 (germline): LGHNA, YSLEER. The CDR3 spells CASSQDLRAAYGYTF. CDR3 nucleotide sequence: TGCGCCAGCAGCCAAGATCTGAGGGCAGCTTATGGCTACACCTTC.

The chain links TRBV7-8 to TRBJ2-1; D remains unclear. The length of the CDR3 is 15 residues. Between the trimmed V and J ends, which lost 4 bases and 0 bases, there was a span of 10 bases. Germline-derived CDR1 and CDR2 are SGHVS and FQNEAQ. CDR3 protein: CASSSLESSYNEQFF. The CDR3 nucleotides read TGTGCCAGCAGCTCACTCGAGAGCTCCTACAATGAGCAGTTCTTC.

The gene calls are TRBV10-3 and TRBJ1-2, with 8 bases aligning to TRBD1. The V and J ends lost 6 bases and 4 bases, in that order; junction bases with no gene match: 19. This CDR3 comprises 18 residues. Germline lookup yields CDR1 ENHRY and CDR2 SYGVKD. CDR3 loop: CAISGQNFGQGKGYGYTF. The CDR3 region has the DNA TGTGCCATCAGCGGCCAAAATTTCGGACAGGGAAAAGGCTATGGCTACACCTTC.